The clone carrying this T cell receptor (beta chain) was seen only a few times. Its antigen is undetermined. This record belongs to a study of CD8 T cells in ankylosing spondylitis. General study points: Within matched ankylosing spondylitis synovial fluid, disease-linked clones were reportedly significantly enriched.

Trimming removed 3 bases at V and 4 bases at J, with 7 bases between. Germline CDR1 is MNHNS and CDR2 is SASEGT. CDR3 size: 13 residues. Scientists made TCR beta libraries using quantitative 5'-RACE with molecular barcodes. TCRdb reanalysed the 5' RACE reads using MiXCR and keeps one entry per CDR3 protein. The table records about 250,000 distinct CDR3 sequences, 15% to 20% of them present only once. This clonotype was sampled from a male donor with ankylosing spondylitis or in good health (not recorded which). The rearrangement uses TRBV6-1 and TRBJ2-1, with D maybe TRBD1 (5 bases). Sequenced input: blood, either unsorted or a sorted T cell fraction (not recorded which). In nucleotides, the CDR3 is TGTGCCAGCAGTGACGACAGTTACAATGAGCAGTTCTTC. Protein: CASSDDSYNEQFF.